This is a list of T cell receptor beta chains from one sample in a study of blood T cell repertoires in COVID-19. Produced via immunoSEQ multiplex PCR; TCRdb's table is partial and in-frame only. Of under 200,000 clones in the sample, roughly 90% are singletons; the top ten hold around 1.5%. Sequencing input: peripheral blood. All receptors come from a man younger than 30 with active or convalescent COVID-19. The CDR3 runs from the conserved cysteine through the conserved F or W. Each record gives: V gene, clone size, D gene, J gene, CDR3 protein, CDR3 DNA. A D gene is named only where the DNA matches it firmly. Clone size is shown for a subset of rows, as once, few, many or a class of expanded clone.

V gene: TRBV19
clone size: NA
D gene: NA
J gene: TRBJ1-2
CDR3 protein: CASSLQGKGYGYTF
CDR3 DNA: TGTGCCAGTAGTTTACAGGGAAAGGGGTATGGCTACACCTTC

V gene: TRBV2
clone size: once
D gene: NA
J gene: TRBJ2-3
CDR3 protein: CASSETVGRGVTQYF
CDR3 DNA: TGTGCCAGCAGTGAAACGGTGGGGAGAGGTGTTACGCAGTATTTT

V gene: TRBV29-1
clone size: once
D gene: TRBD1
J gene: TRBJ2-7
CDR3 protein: CSTSQGQGAYEQYF
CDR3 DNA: TGCAGCACTTCCCAGGGACAGGGGGCCTACGAGCAGTACTTC

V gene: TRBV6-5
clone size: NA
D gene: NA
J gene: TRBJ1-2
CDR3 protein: CASSYSPVNYGYTF
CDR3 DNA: TGTGCCAGCAGTTACTCTCCGGTGAACTATGGCTACACCTTC

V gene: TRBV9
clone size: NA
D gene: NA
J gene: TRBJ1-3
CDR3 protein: CASSAYTASGNTIYF
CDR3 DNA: TGTGCCAGCAGCGCCTACACAGCTTCTGGAAACACCATATATTTT

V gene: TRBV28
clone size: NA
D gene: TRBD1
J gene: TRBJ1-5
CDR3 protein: CASVPPGQGFGQPQHF
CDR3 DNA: TGTGCCAGCGTGCCTCCGGGACAGGGCTTTGGTCAGCCCCAGCATTTT

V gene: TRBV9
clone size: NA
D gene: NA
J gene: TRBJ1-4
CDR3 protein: CASSVGAVNEKLFF
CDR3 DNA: TGTGCCAGCAGCGTAGGGGCAGTTAATGAAAAACTGTTTTTT

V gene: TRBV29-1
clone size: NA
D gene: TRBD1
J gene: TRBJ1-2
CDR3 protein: CSVEEWDRGRGYTF
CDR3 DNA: TGCAGCGTTGAAGAATGGGACAGGGGTCGCGGCTACACCTTC

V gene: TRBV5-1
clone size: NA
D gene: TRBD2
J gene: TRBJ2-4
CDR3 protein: CASSPLLAGRNIQYF
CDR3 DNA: TGCGCCAGCAGCCCACTCCTAGCGGGACGAAACATTCAGTACTTC

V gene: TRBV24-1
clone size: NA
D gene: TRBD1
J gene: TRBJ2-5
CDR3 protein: CATSAGTGGGETQYF
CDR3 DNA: TGTGCCACCAGTGCCGGGACAGGGGGTGGGGAGACCCAGTACTTC

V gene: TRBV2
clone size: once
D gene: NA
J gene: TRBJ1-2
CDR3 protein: CASRNRGNYGYTF
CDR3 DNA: TGTGCCAGCAGGAATAGGGGTAACTATGGCTACACCTTC

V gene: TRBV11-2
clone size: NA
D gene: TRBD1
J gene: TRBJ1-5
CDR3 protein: CASSLRGDRDQPQHF
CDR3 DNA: TGTGCCAGCAGCTTGAGAGGGGACAGGGATCAGCCCCAGCATTTT

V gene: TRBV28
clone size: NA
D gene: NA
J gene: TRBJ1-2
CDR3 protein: CASSPSNYGYTF
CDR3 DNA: TGTGCCAGCAGTCCTTCTAACTATGGCTACACCTTC

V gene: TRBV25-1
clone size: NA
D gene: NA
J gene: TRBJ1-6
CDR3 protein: CASRQGRDSPLHF
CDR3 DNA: TGTGCCAGCAGACAGGGACGCGATTCACCCCTCCACTTT

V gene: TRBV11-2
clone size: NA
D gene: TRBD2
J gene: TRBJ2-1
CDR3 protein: CASSLGGLAGVHNEQFF
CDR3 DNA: TGTGCCAGCAGCTTAGGGGGGCTAGCGGGGGTCCACAATGAGCAGTTCTTC

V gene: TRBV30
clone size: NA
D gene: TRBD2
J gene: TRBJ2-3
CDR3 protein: CAWSPAGGPLAYF
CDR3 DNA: TGTGCCTGGAGTCCAGCGGGAGGGCCGTTAGCGTATTTT

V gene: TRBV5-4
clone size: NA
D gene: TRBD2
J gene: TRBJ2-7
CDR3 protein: CASSTPFGREPYEQYF
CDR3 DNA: TGTGCCAGCAGCACCCCGTTTGGGCGGGAGCCCTACGAGCAGTACTTC

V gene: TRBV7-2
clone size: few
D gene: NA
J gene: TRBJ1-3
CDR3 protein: CASSPVVQAGNTIYF
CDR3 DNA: TGTGCCAGCAGCCCGGTAGTCCAGGCTGGAAACACCATATATTTT

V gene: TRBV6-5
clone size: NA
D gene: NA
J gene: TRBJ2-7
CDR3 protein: CASSSRTSIYEQYF
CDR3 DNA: TGTGCCAGCAGTTCACGGACTTCTATCTACGAGCAGTACTTC

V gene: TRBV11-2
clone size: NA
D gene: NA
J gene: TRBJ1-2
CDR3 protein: CASSLDQTRGTF
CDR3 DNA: TGTGCCAGCAGCTTAGATCAAACGAGGGGGACCTTC

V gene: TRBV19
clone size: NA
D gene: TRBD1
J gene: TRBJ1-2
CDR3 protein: CASSTDREYGYTF
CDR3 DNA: TGTGCCAGTAGTACCGACAGGGAATACGGCTACACCTTC

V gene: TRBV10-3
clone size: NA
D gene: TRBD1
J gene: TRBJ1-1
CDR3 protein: CAINDREMNTEAFF
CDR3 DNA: TGTGCCATCAACGACAGGGAGATGAACACTGAAGCTTTCTTT

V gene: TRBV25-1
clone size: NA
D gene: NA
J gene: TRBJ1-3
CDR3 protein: CASSSMGAGGTIYF
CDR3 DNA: TGTGCCAGCAGCTCCATGGGTGCGGGGGGGACCATATATTTT

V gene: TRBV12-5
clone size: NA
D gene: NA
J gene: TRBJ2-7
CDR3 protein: CASGWAKMGIEGYEQYF
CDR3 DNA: TGTGCTAGTGGTTGGGCAAAGATGGGGATAGAGGGCTACGAGCAGTACTTC

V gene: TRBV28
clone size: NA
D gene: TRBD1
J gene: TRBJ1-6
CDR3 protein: CASTDTGQYNSPLHF
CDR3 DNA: TGTGCCAGCACCGACACGGGACAGTATAATTCACCCCTCCACTTT

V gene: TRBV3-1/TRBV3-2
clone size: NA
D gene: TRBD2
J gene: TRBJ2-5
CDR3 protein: CASSEGAGGPETQYF
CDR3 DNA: TGTGCCAGCAGCGAGGGAGCGGGAGGGCCGGAGACCCAGTACTTC

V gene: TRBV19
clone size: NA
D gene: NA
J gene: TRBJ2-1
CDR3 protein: CASSTSAGGTYNEQFF
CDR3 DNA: TGTGCCAGTAGTACTAGCGCCGGAGGGACCTACAATGAGCAGTTCTTC

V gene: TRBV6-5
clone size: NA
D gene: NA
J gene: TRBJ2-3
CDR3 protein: CAGGTGKITDTQYF
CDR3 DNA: TGTGCCGGAGGAACCGGGAAGATCACAGATACGCAGTATTTT

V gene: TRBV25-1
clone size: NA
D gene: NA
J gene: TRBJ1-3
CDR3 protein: CASSAAGTGNTIYF
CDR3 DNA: TGTGCCAGCAGCGCCGCCGGGACTGGAAACACCATATATTTT

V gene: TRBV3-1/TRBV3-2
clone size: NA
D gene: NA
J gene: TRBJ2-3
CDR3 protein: CASSQLSDTQYF
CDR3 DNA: TGTGCCAGCAGCCAACTTAGTGATACGCAGTATTTT

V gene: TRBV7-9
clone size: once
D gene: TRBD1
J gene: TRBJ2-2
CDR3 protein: CASSTGTEVAGELFF
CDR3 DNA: TGTGCCAGCAGTACCGGGACAGAAGTAGCCGGGGAGCTGTTTTTT

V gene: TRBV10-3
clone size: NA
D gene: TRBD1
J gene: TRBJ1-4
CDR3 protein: CAISESGTGEEKLFF
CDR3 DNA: TGTGCCATCAGTGAGTCAGGGACAGGGGAAGAAAAACTGTTTTTT

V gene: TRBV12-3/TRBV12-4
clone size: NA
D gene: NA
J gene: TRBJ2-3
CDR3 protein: CASSFSYTQYF
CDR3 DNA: TGTGCCAGCAGTTTTTCCTATACGCAGTATTTT

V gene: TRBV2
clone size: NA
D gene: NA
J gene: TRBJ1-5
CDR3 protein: CASSTQGVNQPQHF
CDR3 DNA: TGTGCCAGCAGTACACAGGGAGTCAATCAGCCCCAGCATTTT

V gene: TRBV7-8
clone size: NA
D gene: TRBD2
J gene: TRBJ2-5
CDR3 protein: CASSLVGVAGNQETQYF
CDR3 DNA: TGTGCCAGCAGCTTAGTAGGGGTAGCGGGGAATCAAGAGACCCAGTACTTC

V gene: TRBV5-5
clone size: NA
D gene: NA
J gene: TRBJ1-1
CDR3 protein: CASSLRGSGTEAFF
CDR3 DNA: TGTGCCAGCAGCTTGCGGGGTAGCGGCACTGAAGCTTTCTTT

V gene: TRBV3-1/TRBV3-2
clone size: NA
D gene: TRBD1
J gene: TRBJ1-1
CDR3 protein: CASSPGQKNTEAFF
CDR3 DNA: TGTGCCAGCAGCCCGGGACAGAAGAACACTGAAGCTTTCTTT

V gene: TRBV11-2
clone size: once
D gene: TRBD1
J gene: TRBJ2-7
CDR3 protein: CASSGETKWTGDNEQYF
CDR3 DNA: TGTGCCAGCAGCGGAGAGACCAAGTGGACAGGGGACAACGAGCAGTACTTC

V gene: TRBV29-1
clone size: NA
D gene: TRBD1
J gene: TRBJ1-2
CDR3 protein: CSAQNGQGNYGYTF
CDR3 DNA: TGCAGCGCCCAAAACGGACAGGGAAACTATGGCTACACCTTC

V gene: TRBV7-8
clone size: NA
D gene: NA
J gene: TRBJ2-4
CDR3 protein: CASSPTAPHSVGNIQYF
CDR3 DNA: TGTGCCAGCAGCCCAACTGCGCCCCATTCGGTCGGAAACATTCAGTACTTC

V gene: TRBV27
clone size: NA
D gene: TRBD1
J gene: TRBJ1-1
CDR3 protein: CASRTGGNTEAFF
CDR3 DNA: TGTGCCAGCAGGACAGGGGGAAACACTGAAGCTTTCTTT

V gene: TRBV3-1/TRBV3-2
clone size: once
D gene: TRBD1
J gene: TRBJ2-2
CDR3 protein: CASSQTGTANTGELFF
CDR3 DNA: TGTGCCAGCAGCCAGACCGGGACAGCGAACACCGGGGAGCTGTTTTTT

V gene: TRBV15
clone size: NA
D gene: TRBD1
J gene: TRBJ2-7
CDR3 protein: CATSRGGQGTYEQYF
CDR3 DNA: TGTGCCACCAGCAGGGGCGGACAGGGGACCTACGAGCAGTACTTC

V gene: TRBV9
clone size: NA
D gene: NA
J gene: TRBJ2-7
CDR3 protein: CASSVGSGRGYEQYF
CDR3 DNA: TGTGCCAGCAGCGTAGGATCGGGTCGGGGCTACGAGCAGTACTTC

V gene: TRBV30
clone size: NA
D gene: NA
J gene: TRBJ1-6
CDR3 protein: CAWSRLQAGESPLHF
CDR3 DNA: TGTGCCTGGAGTAGATTACAGGCTGGAGAGTCACCCCTCCACTTT

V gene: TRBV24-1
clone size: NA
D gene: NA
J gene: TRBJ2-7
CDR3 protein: CATSVISYGEFYEQYF
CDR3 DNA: TGTGCCACCAGCGTAATCTCCTATGGTGAATTCTACGAGCAGTACTTC

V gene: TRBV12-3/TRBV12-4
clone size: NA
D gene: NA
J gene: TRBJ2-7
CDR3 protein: CASSLKFHEQYF
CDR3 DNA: TGTGCCAGCAGTCTAAAGTTCCACGAGCAGTACTTC

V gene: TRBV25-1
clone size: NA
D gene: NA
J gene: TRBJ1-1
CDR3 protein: CASTGDPNTEAFF
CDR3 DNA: TGTGCCAGCACAGGGGACCCCAACACTGAAGCTTTCTTT

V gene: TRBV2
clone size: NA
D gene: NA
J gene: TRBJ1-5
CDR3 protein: CASSEARGRNQPQHF
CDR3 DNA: TGTGCCAGCAGTGAAGCAAGGGGCAGGAATCAGCCCCAGCATTTT

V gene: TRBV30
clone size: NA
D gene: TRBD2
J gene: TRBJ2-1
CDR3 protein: CAWSKRLAGATGRDNEQFF
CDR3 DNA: TGTGCCTGGAGTAAACGACTAGCGGGGGCCACCGGAAGAGACAATGAGCAGTTCTTC

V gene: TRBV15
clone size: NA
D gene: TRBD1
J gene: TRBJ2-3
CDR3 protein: CATSSGDSSSTDTQYF
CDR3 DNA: TGTGCCACCAGCAGCGGGGACAGTTCTAGCACAGATACGCAGTATTTT

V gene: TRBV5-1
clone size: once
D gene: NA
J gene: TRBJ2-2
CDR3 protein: CASSRVAGTNTGELFF
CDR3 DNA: TGCGCCAGCAGCCGGGTGGCGGGTACGAACACCGGGGAGCTGTTTTTT

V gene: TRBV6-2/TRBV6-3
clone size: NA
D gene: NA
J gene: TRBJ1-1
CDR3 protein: CASSVSWSTEAFF
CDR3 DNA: TGTGCCAGCAGTGTGTCGTGGAGCACTGAAGCTTTCTTT

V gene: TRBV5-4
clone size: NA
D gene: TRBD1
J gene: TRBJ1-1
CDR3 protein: CASSLKIGGPTEAFF
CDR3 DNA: TGTGCCAGCAGCTTGAAAATAGGGGGCCCCACTGAAGCTTTCTTT

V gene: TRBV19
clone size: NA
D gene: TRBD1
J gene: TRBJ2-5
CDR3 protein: CASSKGDSLRTQYF
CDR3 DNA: TGTGCCAGTAGTAAGGGGGACAGCCTTCGGACCCAGTACTTC

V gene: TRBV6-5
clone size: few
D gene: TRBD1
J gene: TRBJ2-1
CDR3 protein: CASSATGDYNEQFF
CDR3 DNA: TGTGCCAGCAGCGCGACAGGGGACTACAATGAGCAGTTCTTC

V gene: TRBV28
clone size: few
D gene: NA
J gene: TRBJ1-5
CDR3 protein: CASSLRGGHQPQHF
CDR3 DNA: TGTGCCAGCAGCTTACGGGGTGGGCATCAGCCCCAGCATTTT

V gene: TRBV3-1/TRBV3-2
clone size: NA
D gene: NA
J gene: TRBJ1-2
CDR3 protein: CASSQDVGGYTF
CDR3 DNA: TGTGCCAGCAGCCAAGACGTCGGGGGCTACACCTTC

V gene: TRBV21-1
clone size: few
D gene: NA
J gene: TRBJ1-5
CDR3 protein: CASSKGRGMSNQPQHF
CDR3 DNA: TGTGCCAGCAGCAAAGGAAGAGGGATGAGCAATCAGCCCCAGCATTTT